Listed here are 7 T cell receptor beta chains from one sample, sequenced in a study of OX40 agonist ivuxolimab in advanced cancers. Only in-frame clones appear in the TCRdb table, and some are missing; sequencing was by immunoSEQ multiplex PCR. The repertoire holds nearly 20,000 clones, with 83% as singletons. The input for sequencing was CD4+ or CD8+ T cells sorted from blood, taken in a trial of the OX40 agonist ivuxolimab. All receptors come from an adult with an advanced solid tumor such as melanoma, head and neck, liver or kidney cancer.

V usage is TRBV4-1 and J usage is TRBJ1-2; weak D call: TRBD1 (6 bases). The CDR3 loop spans 15 amino acids. V shed 1 base and J shed 3 bases, with 12 bases lying between them. Germline V lookup: CDR1 MGHRA, CDR2 YSYEKL. The CDR3 spells CASSQVTEGDYGYTF. The CDR3 DNA is TGCGCCAGCAGCCAAGTGACCGAGGGGGACTATGGCTACACCTTC.

In its sample, this clone ranks as medium-sized (0.01 to 0.1%). The J gene is TRBJ2-7, the V gene TRBV5-6; no clear D gene. The germline V gene encodes CDR1 SGHDT and CDR2 YYEEEE. With 4 bases removed from V and 0 bases from J, the gap between germline ends came to 17 bases. The length of the CDR3 is 16 residues. The CDR3, as DNA: TGTGCCAGCAGCAGGGTCGGCGGCACCCTCTCCTACGAGCAGTACTTC. This codes for CASSRVGGTLSYEQYF.

This CDR3 reads CAISVGDRGTGELFF. For the CDR3, the DNA is TGTGCCATCTCCGTAGGCGACCGTGGGACCGGGGAGCTGTTTTTT. The chain links TRBV21-1 to TRBJ2-2. TRBV21-1 is reported as a pseudogene. This CDR3 region has 15 residues.

V is TRBV5-1 and J is TRBJ2-5; D is unclear. CDR3 length equals 14 residues. The ends were cut back, 2 bases at V and 5 bases at J, with 13 bases in the middle. Looked up from germline, CDR1 is SGHRS and CDR2 is YFSETQ. In DNA form, the CDR3 reads TGCGCCAGCAGCTTAGTAAGGAATCGGGAGACCCAGTACTTC. Encoded protein: CASSLVRNRETQYF.

V gene TRBV6-6 combines with J gene TRBJ2-3; D not certain. In germline, CDR1 is MNHNY, CDR2 SVGAGI (reference sequence). The germline V and J ends were trimmed by 6 bases and 5 bases, with 15 bases remaining between them. The CDR3 is made up of 14 amino acids. CDR3: CASSPGPLLDTQYF. DNA of the CDR3: TGTGCCAGCAGCCCTGGACCGCTCCTAGATACGCAGTATTTT.

This chain joins TRBV7-3 and TRBJ2-3, with D possibly being TRBD1 (5 bases). There are 18 residues in the CDR3. Germline CDR1 SGHTA, CDR2 FQGTGA. Trimming cost V 2 bases and J 2 bases, with 20 bases left between them. The chain's CDR3 is CASSLGWTSGRSTDTQYF. The DNA of the CDR3 is TGTGCCAGCAGCTTAGGGTGGACATCAGGTCGTTCCACAGATACGCAGTATTTT.

V usage is TRBV7-9 and J usage is TRBJ2-1; 10 bases fit TRBD1. The CDR3 loop spans 14 amino acids. In germline, CDR1 is SEHNR, CDR2 FQNEAQ (reference sequence). V lost 5 bases, J lost 10 bases, and 8 bases stayed unmatched. CDR3 sequence reads: CASSTPGQGTEQFF. DNA of the CDR3: TGTGCCAGCAGCACACCGGGACAGGGGACGGAGCAGTTCTTC. The full variable domain, its missing parts supplied by reference TRBV7-9 and TRBJ2-1, is DTGVSQNPRHKITKRGQNVTFRCDPISEHNRLYWYRQTLGQGPEFLTYFQNEAQLEKSRLLSDRFSAERPKGSFSTLEIQRTEQGDSAMYLCASSTPGQGTEQFFGPGTRLTVL.